The 26 T cell receptor beta chains reported below all come from one sample, sequenced in a study of blood T cells in healthy people across ages (dated by TCRdb to between 2014 and 2017). Library prep was done by 5' RACE. The sequencer listed for this sample is Illumina HiSeq 2500. A second PCR of roughly 7 to 11 cycles was performed with a sample-barcoded 5' primer and a J-beta primer mix. TCRdb cleaned the public reads at Q25 with fastp, built clones with MiXCR and kept in-frame beta chains. Here each entry gathers all rows of one CDR3 protein and keeps the most common genes and DNA. This sample has 600,000 to 1,000,000 distinct CDR3 sequences in its table, and about three fifths of those were observed once. The top ten hold about 20% of the sample. The sample comprised blood. The source is a man aged 30 to 45 in good health.

A few counts support this clonotype. V is TRBV5-1 and J is TRBJ2-7; 7 bases fit TRBD1. V gave up 7 bases and J gave up 2 bases; unmatched junction bases: 6. Germline V CDR1 and CDR2: SGHRS, YFSETQ. The length of the CDR3 is 13 residues. This chain's CDR3 is CASSGQLTYEQYF. CDR3 DNA: TGCGCCAGCTCGGGACAGCTGACCTACGAGCAGTACTTC.

In its sample, this clonotype was seen a few times. The V and J genes are TRBV7-3 and TRBJ2-7, with TRBD1 matching 9 bases. CDR1 is SGHTA, CDR2 FQGTGA, per germline. This CDR3 is 14 amino acids long. The ends lost 0 bases at V and 4 bases at J; junction bases unmatched: 1. The DNA of the CDR3 is TGTGCCAGCAGCTTAACTGGACAGGGGTACGAGCAGTACTTC. Residues: CASSLTGQGYEQYF.

The chain has TRBV9 and TRBJ2-4; 8 nucleotides align to TRBD1. Near its end, the DNA agrees better with TRBJ2-5, so the J call may be wrong. Germline loops: CDR1 SGDLS, CDR2 YYNGEE. The length of the CDR3 is 15 residues. CDR3 nucleotides: TGTGCCAGCAGCGCCACCCAGACAGGGGAGGAGACCCAGTACTTC. Translated: CASSATQTGEETQYF.

This clonotype was found a few times. The DNA of the CDR3 is TGTGCCAGCAGTTTAGGAGACCCTAACTATGGCTACACCTTC. Its translation: CASSLGDPNYGYTF. The chain uses TRBV6-5 and TRBJ1-2; D unclear. Trimming removed 4 bases at V and 0 bases at J, with 9 bases between. The germline CDR1 and CDR2 sequences are MNHEY and SVGAGI. The CDR3 is 14 residues long.

J is TRBJ2-7 and V is TRBV7-2, with D possibly TRBD2 on 6 matching bases. The germline V gene encodes CDR1 SGHTA and CDR2 FQGNSA. The CDR3 contains 15 residues. V was clipped by 5 bases and J by 7 bases, with 21 bases between them. CDR3 sequence reads: CASSPDTGDHTEQYF. In DNA form, the CDR3 reads TGTGCCAGCAGCCCGGACACGGGGGACCACACTGAGCAGTACTTC.

The rearrangement links TRBV7-6 to TRBJ2-7; TRBD2 is a possible D gene (5 bases). The ends were cut back, 4 bases at V and 3 bases at J, with 28 bases in the middle. This CDR3 spans 19 amino acids. The germline V gene encodes CDR1 SGHVS and CDR2 FNYEAQ. CDR3 residues: CASSYGVPRFGHPSYEQYF. CDR3 in DNA: TGTGCCAGCAGCTACGGGGTTCCCCGATTTGGGCACCCAAGCTACGAGCAGTACTTC.

Here the CDR3 reads CSVETGDSSYEQYF. As DNA, the CDR3 is TGCAGCGTTGAAACGGGGGACAGTTCTTACGAGCAGTACTTC. The V call is TRBV29-1, the J call TRBJ2-5, with D tentatively TRBD1 (7 bases). The J call may be faulty, since TRBJ2-7 better matches the DNA end. There are 14 residues in the CDR3. Germline V gives CDR1 SQVTM, CDR2 ANQGSEA.

The V gene is TRBV5-1, the J gene TRBJ2-5, with D possibly being TRBD1 (6 bases). Looked up from germline, CDR1 is SGHRS and CDR2 is YFSETQ. This CDR3 contains 17 residues. Trimming pared 0 bases from V and 7 bases from J, leaving 22 bases between. The CDR3 loop is CASSLEPVSGATGTQYF. DNA for the CDR3: TGCGCCAGCAGCTTGGAGCCCGTTTCAGGGGCGACGGGGACCCAGTACTTC.

This clonotype has a handful of counts. The chain uses TRBV29-1 and TRBJ2-3; D is ambiguous. Looked up from germline, CDR1 is SQVTM and CDR2 is ANQGSEA. V lost 4 bases and J lost 4, with 9 bases in between. The CDR3 contains 12 residues. CDR3 DNA: TGCAGCGTTGGACCTTCGCCAGATACGCAGTATTTT. As protein: CSVGPSPDTQYF.

The chain carries TRBV29-1 and TRBJ2-3; 7 nucleotides match TRBD1. V shed 4 bases and J 4 bases; nucleotides not matched to a gene: 8. The CDR3 has 14 residues. In germline, CDR1 is SQVTM, CDR2 ANQGSEA. The CDR3 sequence: CSVVPSQGADTQYF. The CDR3 bases are TGCAGCGTTGTTCCGTCGCAGGGGGCAGATACGCAGTATTTT.

In DNA, the CDR3 is TGCAGTGCTAGTCCCGGGGGGTTCATTGGCTACACCTTC. It specifies CSASPGGFIGYTF. The V and J genes are TRBV20-1 and TRBJ1-2, with D tentatively TRBD1 (5 bases). V was clipped by 3 bases and J by 7 bases, with 15 bases between them. Germline V CDR1 and CDR2: DFQATT, SNEGSKA (reference sequence). The CDR3 runs to 13 residues.

The gene calls are TRBV6-6 and TRBJ2-3, with 14 bases matching TRBD2. J lost 4 bases, V lost 6 bases, and 3 bases had no gene match. Germline assignment: CDR1 MNHNY and CDR2 SVGAGI (reference sequence). The CDR3 length is 15 residues. The CDR3 sequence: CASRQTSGRADTQYF. DNA of the CDR3: TGTGCCAGCAGACAGACTAGCGGGAGGGCAGATACGCAGTATTTT.

The rearrangement uses TRBV7-3 and TRBJ2-1; D could derive from TRBD1 or TRBD2 (7 bases each). Germline CDR1 and CDR2: SGHTA and FQGTGA. Trimming shortened V by 3 bases and J by 3 bases, and 18 bases separated the two germline ends. The CDR3 length is 17 residues. Written as DNA, the CDR3 is TGTGCCAGCAGCTTCAGGGGGGGGATCCATAGCTACAATGAGCAGTTCTTC. Translation gives CASSFRGGIHSYNEQFF.

V usage is TRBV2 and J usage is TRBJ1-5, with D maybe TRBD1 (5 bases). This CDR3 contains 15 residues. CDR1 and CDR2 (germline): SNHLY, FYNNEI. V gave up 2 bases and J gave up 0 bases, with 8 bases separating them. CDR3 in amino acids: CASSETTDSNQPQHF. Written as DNA, the CDR3 is TGTGCCAGCAGTGAAACGACAGATAGCAATCAGCCCCAGCATTTT.

V gene TRBV20-1 combines with J gene TRBJ2-5; D is unclear. Between the trimmed V and J ends, which lost 6 bases and 2 bases, there was a span of 7 bases. Germline CDR1 reads DFQATT; CDR2 reads SNEGSKA (reference sequence). The length of the CDR3 is 11 residues. The DNA for the CDR3 is TGCAGTGCGTGGCGGCAAGAGACCCAGTACTTC. This sequence encodes CSAWRQETQYF.

The chain has TRBV27 and TRBJ1-6, with D unresolved. Germline CDR1 is MNHEY and CDR2 is SMNVEV (reference sequence). The CDR3 loop spans 18 amino acids. V was shortened by 4 bases and J by 0 bases, with 16 bases between the two germline ends. Here the CDR3 reads CASSWGVTPSSYNSPLHF. The CDR3 DNA sequence: TGTGCCAGCAGTTGGGGAGTGACCCCGAGCTCCTATAATTCACCCCTCCACTTT.

This clonotype was detected once. J is TRBJ2-3 and V is TRBV7-2, with D perhaps TRBD2 (6 bases). The germline V gene encodes CDR1 SGHTA and CDR2 FQGNSA. The CDR3 is 17 amino acids. Deletions cut 1 base from V and 2 bases from J, with 16 bases between. The CDR3 region is CASSLDQGPGVTDTQYF. The CDR3, as DNA: TGTGCCAGCAGCTTAGATCAGGGACCGGGAGTCACAGATACGCAGTATTTT. Complete variable domain (other parts from reference TRBV7-2 and TRBJ2-3): GAGVSQSPSNKVTEKGKDVELRCDPISGHTALYWYRQSLGQGLEFLIYFQGNSAPDKSGLPSDRFSAERTGGSVSTLTIQRTQQEDSAVYLCASSLDQGPGVTDTQYFGPGTRLTVL.

J is TRBJ2-7 and V is TRBV6-1; possible D gene TRBD2, 6 bases. The J call may be mistaken, given a closer DNA end match to TRBJ2-5. Germline V gene data show CDR1 as MNHNS and CDR2 as SASEGT. The CDR3 length is 17 residues. CDR3: CASSARLEPGVQETQYF. CDR3 DNA sequence: TGTGCCAGCAGTGCCCGACTAGAACCGGGGGTCCAAGAGACCCAGTACTTC.

The chain is built from TRBV20-1 and TRBJ2-1; 8 bases align to TRBD2. With 2 bases clipped from V and 7 bases from J, the junction kept 10 bases outside the gene matches. This CDR3 is built from 15 residues. Germline V gene lookup returns CDR1 DFQATT and CDR2 SNEGSKA (reference sequence). This chain's CDR3 is CSARRATGGLNEQFF. DNA of the CDR3: TGCAGTGCTAGAAGGGCAACGGGGGGGCTTAATGAGCAGTTCTTC.

The CDR3 DNA sequence: TGTGCCAGCAGCTTACGGGTTTTGAACACTGAAGCTTTCTTT. Amino acid sequence: CASSLRVLNTEAFF. The chain is built from TRBV7-2 and TRBJ1-1; D uncertain. The V gene's germline CDR1 is SGHTA and CDR2 FQGNSA. Trimming removed 2 bases at V and 0 bases at J, with 7 bases between. The CDR3 sequence is 14 residues long.

The rearrangement joins TRBV7-9 to TRBJ2-7; 9 bases line up with TRBD2. The CDR3 is 16 amino acids. Looked up from germline, CDR1 is SEHNR and CDR2 is FQNEAQ (reference sequence). V gave up 1 base and J gave up 7 bases; unmatched junction bases: 11. CDR3 DNA: TGTGCCAGCAGCTTAGAGGCTAGCGGGATGTGGACTGAGCAGTACTTC. Translating gives CASSLEASGMWTEQYF.

The chain recombines TRBV6-6 with TRBJ1-5; D might be TRBD1 (6 bases). CDR3 length equals 15 residues. V lost 5 bases to trimming and J lost 2 bases, with 13 bases between them. Germline V gene lookup returns CDR1 MNHNY and CDR2 SVGAGI (reference sequence). The CDR3 DNA reads as TGTGCCAGCAGTGACAACAGGGTAGGCAATCAGCCCCAGCATTTT. It specifies CASSDNRVGNQPQHF.

The gene calls are TRBV2 and TRBJ2-1; D remains ambiguous. The J call may be wrong; the DNA end is better matched by TRBJ2-7. Germline lookup yields CDR1 SNHLY and CDR2 FYNNEI. This CDR3 is built from 13 residues. The CDR3 here is CASSERSYNEQYF. CDR3 sequence (DNA): TGTGCCAGCAGTGAACGTTCCTACAATGAGCAGTACTTC.

Remarks on this clonotype: One end of the junction does not line up with germline, which may come from a read error. The chain combines TRBV9 with TRBJ2-5, with TRBD2 identical over 7 bases. The CDR3 loop spans 15 amino acids. Germline V CDR1 and CDR2: SGDLS, YYNGEE. In DNA, the CDR3 is TGTGCCAGCGGCCCTGGGGCTAGCGGACAAGGGACCCAGTACTTC. Protein product: CASGPGASGQGTQYF.

This rearrangement joins TRBV20-1 to TRBJ2-3, with TRBD2 matching 10 bases. The CDR3 is 16 amino acids. Germline CDR1 is DFQATT and CDR2 is SNEGSKA (reference sequence). The V and J ends lost 4 bases and 0 bases, in that order; junction bases with no gene match: 7. The CDR3 here is CSANPLTSGSTDTQYF. As DNA, the CDR3 is TGCAGTGCTAACCCCCTGACTAGCGGGAGCACAGATACGCAGTATTTT.

A single count supports this clonotype. This chain links TRBV7-2 with TRBJ1-2, with a possible D match to TRBD1 (5 bases). Germline-derived CDR1 and CDR2 are SGHTA and FQGNSA. Deletions cut 4 bases from V and 5 bases from J, with 23 bases between. The CDR3 has 17 residues. Here the CDR3 DNA reads TGTGCCAGCAGCTCCTTTGGGGCCGGGGCCGGATTGTATGGCTACACCTTC. Protein sequence: CASSSFGAGAGLYGYTF.